This T cell receptor beta chain was captured by sequencing in a study of T cell responses to AZD1222 COVID-19 vaccine. Produced via immunoSEQ multiplex PCR; TCRdb's table is partial and in-frame only. In the table there are about 110,000 clones, roughly 92% of which are singletons. The germline V gene has CDR1 LGHDT and CDR2 YNNKEL (reference sequence). The V end was cut by 6 bases, the J end by 2 bases, with 18 bases between. This CDR3 is 16 amino acids long. The origin of this receptor is an adult who received the AZD1222 COVID-19 vaccine. Source: peripheral blood, taken 28 days after the second AZD1222 dose. The chain links TRBV3-1 (or the pseudogene TRBV3-2) to TRBJ2-3; D is possibly TRBD1 (5 bases). The CDR3 here is CASRLRVAASTDTQYF. CDR3 nucleotides: TGTGCCAGCAGACTCAGGGTGGCGGCTTCCACAGATACGCAGTATTTT.